This T cell receptor (beta chain) was observed in a study of shared clonotypes between healthy human individuals. CD8 cells regarded as naive lacked CD45RO, were positively chosen for CCR7, and omitted terminally differentiated effector memory CD45RA+ cells. Measured with immunoSEQ multiplex PCR; TCRdb has only the in-frame clones, and not every one. The sample lists around 1.9 million clones, about 93% occurring once. The receptor comes from a man aged 18 to 29 in good health. Some clones in this sample may be carry-over from other donors' samples. The sequenced material came from naive CD8+ T cells from PBMCs.

The DNA of the CDR3 is TGTGCCAGCAGCTTCCGGGACGTCATGTACTTC. This encodes CASSFRDVMYF. The gene calls are TRBV27 and TRBJ2-7; possibly TRBD1 or TRBD2 for D (5 bases each). Trimming took off 6 bases at V and 12 bases at J, with 15 bases between the two ends. Germline CDR1 and CDR2: MNHEY and SMNVEV (reference sequence). This CDR3 has 11 amino acids.